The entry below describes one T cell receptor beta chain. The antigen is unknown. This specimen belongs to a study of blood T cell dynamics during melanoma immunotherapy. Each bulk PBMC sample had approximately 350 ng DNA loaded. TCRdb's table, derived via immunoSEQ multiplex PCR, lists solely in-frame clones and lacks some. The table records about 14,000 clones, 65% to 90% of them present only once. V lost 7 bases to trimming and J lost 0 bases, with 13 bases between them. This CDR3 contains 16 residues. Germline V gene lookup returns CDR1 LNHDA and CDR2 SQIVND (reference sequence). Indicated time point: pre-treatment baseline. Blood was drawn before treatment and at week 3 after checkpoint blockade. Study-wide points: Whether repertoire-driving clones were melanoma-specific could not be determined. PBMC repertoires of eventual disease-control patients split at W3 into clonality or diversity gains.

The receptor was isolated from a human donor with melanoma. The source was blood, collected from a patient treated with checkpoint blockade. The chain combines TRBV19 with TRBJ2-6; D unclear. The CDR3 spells CASTAVWSSGANVLTF. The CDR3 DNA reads TGTGCCAGTACCGCAGTCTGGTCCTCTGGGGCCAACGTCCTGACTTTC.